A single T cell receptor (beta chain) is shown here with its context. The data were taken from a study of cytomegalovirus exposure and HLA in healthy donors. The PCR was carried out with 60 Vbeta primers and 13 Jbeta primers. Clones were sequenced by immunoSEQ multiplex PCR, and TCRdb holds only the in-frame ones, with some missing. The data hold roughly 190,000 clones, with approximately 84% observed a single time. The CDR3 runs 12 residues. V gave up 1 base and J gave up 12 bases, with 13 bases separating them. Germline lookup yields CDR1 SGHNT and CDR2 YENEEA. The chain is built from TRBV11-3 and TRBJ2-7; a possible D gene is TRBD2 (5 bases). The source of this sequence is a woman in her fifties or sixties in good health and CMV-seropositive. The specimen sequenced was PBMCs. The CDR3 DNA is TGTGCCAGCAGCTTAGGGGCGGGCCGGCCGTACTTC. Translation gives CASSLGAGRPYF.